The rows below give T cell receptor beta chains drawn from one sample of a study of shared clonotypes between healthy human individuals. Libraries were prepared by immunoSEQ multiplex PCR; TCRdb keeps only in-frame clonotypes and omits some of them. In the table there are roughly 500,000 clones, 90% to 97% of which are singletons. Sequencing was performed on naive CD4+ T cells sorted from blood. These receptors all come from a woman aged 30 to 39 in good health. Both conserved end residues are part of each CDR3. A D gene is named only where the DNA matches it firmly. The size entry is marked missing in some rows and otherwise reads once, few, many or a size class.

j_gene | v_gene | abundance | d_gene | CDR3aa | CDR3nt
TRBJ2-5 | TRBV7-2 | once | NA | CASSLNRRASSETQYF | TGTGCCAGCAGCTTAAATCGGAGGGCTAGCTCAGAGACCCAGTACTTC
TRBJ1-3 | TRBV28 | NA | NA | CASSRDQGNTIYF | TGTGCCAGCAGTCGGGATCAGGGAAACACCATATATTTT
TRBJ1-1 | TRBV7-9 | NA | TRBD1 | CAIRDQTGGTEAFF | TGTGCCATCCGGGATCAGACAGGGGGCACTGAAGCTTTCTTT
TRBJ1-4 | TRBV28 | NA | TRBD1 | CASSSGSLGQGFGEKLFF | TGTGCCAGCAGTTCCGGTAGTTTGGGACAGGGTTTTGGGGAAAAACTGTTTTTT
TRBJ1-3 | TRBV18 | NA | NA | CASSTRQESSSGNTIYF | TGTGCCAGCTCAACCCGACAGGAGAGTAGCTCTGGAAACACCATATATTTT
TRBJ2-7 | TRBV7-2 | NA | TRBD2 | CASSGTSGRIRFYEQYF | TGTGCCAGCAGCGGGACTAGCGGGAGGATCCGATTCTACGAGCAGTACTTC
TRBJ2-1 | TRBV6-5 | NA | NA | CASSRGTARFF | TGTGCCAGCAGCCGCGGGACAGCGAGGTTCTTC
TRBJ1-2 | TRBV19 | NA | TRBD1 | CASSPQGARGYTF | TGTGCCAGTAGTCCACAGGGGGCGCGGGGCTACACCTTC
TRBJ2-1 | TRBV18 | NA | NA | CASSPGRENEQFF | TGTGCCAGCTCACCGGGACGGGAAAATGAGCAGTTCTTC
TRBJ2-3 | TRBV7-6 | NA | TRBD2 | CASARLAGASTDTQYF | TGTGCCAGCGCGAGACTAGCGGGAGCCAGCACAGATACGCAGTATTTT
TRBJ1-5 | TRBV7-2 | NA | NA | CASSLFPGQPQHF | TGTGCCAGCAGTCTATTTCCCGGGCAGCCCCAGCATTTT
TRBJ1-5 | TRBV2 | NA | NA | CASSGSTGTLSNQPQHF | TGTGCCAGCAGTGGATCAACAGGGACACTTAGCAATCAGCCCCAGCATTTT
TRBJ2-5 | TRBV6-1 | NA | NA | CASSRGQETQYF | TGTGCCAGCAGTCGGGGACAAGAGACCCAGTACTTC
TRBJ2-3 | TRBV5-1 | NA | NA | CASSLLESTDTQYF | TGCGCCAGCAGCCTCCTTGAGAGCACAGATACGCAGTATTTT
TRBJ1-2 | TRBV6-5 | NA | NA | CASSRTAEGGYTF | TGTGCCAGCAGTCGGACGGCCGAAGGGGGCTACACCTTC
TRBJ2-7 | TRBV5-1 | NA | NA | CASSSGRESDEQYF | TGCGCCAGCAGCTCAGGCAGGGAGTCTGACGAGCAGTACTTC
TRBJ1-4 | TRBV4-1 | NA | NA | CASSQVGGLDEKLFF | TGCGCCAGCAGCCAAGTCGGGGGTTTGGATGAAAAACTGTTTTTT
TRBJ2-5 | TRBV7-7 | NA | NA | CASSLGLQETQYF | TGTGCCAGCAGCTTAGGTCTGCAAGAGACCCAGTACTTC
TRBJ2-7 | TRBV7-8 | NA | NA | CASSSPRGRAYEQYF | TGTGCCAGCAGCTCCCCTAGGGGCAGAGCCTACGAGCAGTACTTC
TRBJ1-3 | TRBV7-2 | NA | NA | CASRGTPGNTIYF | TGTGCCAGCAGAGGGACGCCCGGAAACACCATATATTTT
TRBJ2-3 | TRBV7-9 | NA | TRBD2 | CASSSHWTSGADTDTQYF | TGTGCCAGCAGCTCCCACTGGACTAGCGGGGCCGACACAGATACGCAGTATTTT
TRBJ2-7 | TRBV28 | NA | NA | CASCTGYNSYEQYF | TGTGCCAGCTGTACCGGGTATAACTCCTACGAGCAGTACTTC
TRBJ1-3 | TRBV10-3 | NA | TRBD1 | CAISGSATGRDPGNTIYF | TGTGCCATCAGTGGATCAGCGACAGGGAGAGACCCTGGAAACACCATATATTTT
TRBJ2-7 | TRBV7-6 | NA | TRBD2 | CASSRLTSGSEEQYF | TGTGCCAGCAGCCGATTGACTAGCGGGAGTGAAGAGCAGTACTTC
TRBJ2-7 | TRBV5-4 | NA | TRBD2 | CASSFSGSYEQYF | TGTGCCAGCAGCTTTAGCGGGAGTTACGAGCAGTACTTC
TRBJ1-1 | TRBV19 | NA | TRBD1 | CASSIRTGGRTEAFF | TGTGCCAGTAGTATAAGGACAGGGGGTCGCACTGAAGCTTTCTTT
TRBJ2-5 | TRBV7-7 | NA | NA | CASSLTYEETQYF | TGTGCCAGCAGCTTAACATACGAGGAGACCCAGTACTTC
TRBJ2-5 | TRBV5-1 | NA | TRBD2 | CASSLGSGTRETQYF | TGCGCCAGCAGCTTAGGGTCCGGGACTAGAGAGACCCAGTACTTC
TRBJ2-5 | TRBV19 | NA | NA | CASSIGVQETQYF | TGTGCCAGTAGTATAGGGGTACAAGAGACCCAGTACTTC
TRBJ2-1 | TRBV2 | once | NA | CASLLGSEQFF | TGTGCCAGCCTTCTCGGGAGTGAGCAGTTCTTC
TRBJ2-7 | TRBV5-1 | NA | NA | CASSFGRVYEQYF | TGCGCCAGCAGCTTCGGCAGGGTCTACGAGCAGTACTTC
TRBJ1-5 | TRBV11-2 | NA | NA | CASSLEQGGYQPQHF | TGTGCCAGCAGCTTAGAACAGGGAGGCTACCAGCCCCAGCATTTT
TRBJ2-7 | TRBV7-6 | NA | TRBD2 | CASSLRASGIYEQYF | TGTGCCAGCAGCTTAAGGGCTAGCGGGATTTACGAGCAGTACTTC
TRBJ1-1 | TRBV5-4 | NA | NA | CASSLGVAPEGTEAFF | TGTGCCAGCAGCTTGGGTGTGGCGCCAGAAGGCACTGAAGCTTTCTTT
TRBJ2-7 | TRBV2 | NA | TRBD1 | CADRDRGFEQYF | TGTGCCGACCGGGACAGGGGTTTCGAGCAGTACTTC
TRBJ2-7 | TRBV11-2 | few | TRBD1 | CASRPDRAYEQYF | TGTGCCAGCAGACCAGACAGGGCTTACGAGCAGTACTTC
TRBJ1-1 | TRBV27 | NA | NA | CASSLAGPTEAFF | TGTGCCAGCAGTTTAGCGGGGCCCACTGAAGCTTTCTTT
TRBJ2-2 | TRBV10-3 | NA | TRBD2 | CAISARASGNVGDTGELFF | TGTGCCATCAGTGCCCGGGCTAGCGGGAACGTCGGTGACACCGGGGAGCTGTTTTTT
TRBJ2-3 | TRBV6-1 | NA | NA | CASSEAGTDTQYF | TGTGCCAGCAGTGAAGCAGGGACAGATACGCAGTATTTT
TRBJ1-1 | TRBV27 | NA | TRBD1 | CASSLSRGGSEAFF | TGTGCCAGCAGTTTATCCAGGGGGGGGTCTGAAGCTTTCTTT
TRBJ2-5 | TRBV9 | NA | NA | CASSVGQRETQYF | TGTGCCAGCAGCGTAGGCCAGAGAGAGACCCAGTACTTC
TRBJ2-7 | TRBV5-5 | NA | TRBD2 | CASSLAPGRAFSSSYEQYF | TGTGCCAGCAGCTTGGCCCCCGGGAGGGCCTTTTCGAGCTCCTACGAGCAGTACTTC
TRBJ1-1 | TRBV4-1 | NA | TRBD1 | CASSQDVDRGDTEAFF | TGCGCCAGCAGCCAAGATGTAGACAGGGGGGACACTGAAGCTTTCTTT
TRBJ2-2 | TRBV21-1 | NA | NA | CASQQGGTSGSVTNTGELFF | TGTGCCAGTCAACAGGGTGGGACTAGCGGGAGTGTAACGAACACCGGGGAGCTGTTTTTT
TRBJ2-1 | TRBV19 | NA | TRBD2 | CASSIATSGSYNEQFF | TGTGCCAGTAGTATCGCGACTAGCGGATCCTACAATGAGCAGTTCTTC
TRBJ1-3 | TRBV19 | NA | NA | CASSTLIGSGNTIYF | TGTGCCAGTAGTACCCTAATTGGCTCTGGAAACACCATATATTTT
TRBJ1-2 | TRBV5-1 | NA | NA | CASSLGYGQSEESYGYTF | TGCGCCAGCAGCTTGGGGTATGGGCAGTCAGAGGAAAGCTATGGCTACACCTTC
TRBJ1-2 | TRBV6-5 | NA | NA | CASSYSGGGGYTF | TGTGCCAGCAGTTACTCAGGGGGAGGTGGCTACACCTTC
TRBJ2-3 | TRBV7-9 | once | NA | CASSRDTRDTQYF | TGTGCCAGCAGCCGAGATACTCGAGATACGCAGTATTTT
TRBJ2-5 | TRBV4-1 | once | NA | CASSQRPGPVRQETQYF | TGCGCCAGCAGCCAACGACCGGGACCAGTGCGACAAGAGACCCAGTACTTC